These 27 T cell receptor beta chains originate from one sample sequenced in a study of early T cells in non-severe SARS-CoV-2 infection. In TCRdb, the 5' RACE reads were re-called with MiXCR into one record per CDR3 protein. The sample has nearly 70,000 distinct CDR3 sequences, 4% to 6% seen once; the top ten hold 3.5% to 4%. Sample: whole blood, taken at baseline. All receptors come from an adult who was a healthcare worker with PCR-confirmed SARS-CoV-2 infection or an uninfected control (not recorded which). The donor label of this sample is uncertain.

V is TRBV30 and J is TRBJ2-7; D is unresolved. The CDR3 extends over 12 amino acids. Germline loops: CDR1 GTSNPN, CDR2 SVGIG (reference sequence). V was trimmed by 4 bases and J by 0 bases, leaving 7 bases between them. The DNA for the CDR3 is TGTGCCTGGATGAGAGTCTCCTACGAGCAGTACTTC. It specifies CAWMRVSYEQYF.

This clonotype was recorded a few times. This chain uses TRBV14 with TRBJ1-1; possible D gene TRBD1, 5 bases. CDR3 size: 15 residues. The V gene lost 0 bases and the J gene lost 1 base, with 9 bases spanning the gap. Germline values: CDR1 SGHDN, CDR2 FVKESK. CDR3 sequence reads: CASSQEGLTNTEAFF. In DNA form, the CDR3 reads TGTGCCAGCAGCCAAGAGGGGCTGACGAACACTGAAGCTTTCTTT.

This clonotype has a handful of counts. The genes are TRBV12-3 or TRBV12-4 and TRBJ1-1; D possibly corresponds to TRBD1 (5 bases). CDR3 length: 15 residues. The V end was cut by 4 bases, the J end by 5 bases, with 17 bases between. CDR3 DNA sequence: TGTGCCAGCAGTTACACCGGGACCCACCCAACTGAAGCTTTCTTT. As protein: CASSYTGTHPTEAFF.

This clonotype was found many times. The chain couples TRBV7-2 to TRBJ2-7, with D perhaps TRBD1 (5 bases). CDR3 length equals 15 residues. Trimming removed 6 bases at V and 3 bases at J, with 18 bases between. The germline CDR1 and CDR2 sequences are SGHTA and FQGNSA. The CDR3 protein is CASRHWSGSSYEQYF. The CDR3 region has the DNA TGTGCCAGCAGACACTGGTCAGGGTCCAGCTACGAGCAGTACTTC. Full variable domain (remainder filled in from reference TRBV7-2 and TRBJ2-7): GAGVSQSPSNKVTEKGKDVELRCDPISGHTALYWYRQSLGQGLEFLIYFQGNSAPDKSGLPSDRFSAERTGGSVSTLTIQRTQQEDSAVYLCASRHWSGSSYEQYFGPGTRLTVT.

This clonotype was observed a few times. J is TRBJ1-1 and V is TRBV5-1, with D possibly TRBD1 on 5 matching bases. Trimming cost V 3 bases and J 3 bases, with 9 bases left between them. CDR1 and CDR2 from the germline V gene are SGHRS and YFSETQ. The CDR3 spans 13 residues. CDR3 sequence: CASSSLQDTEAFF. CDR3 in DNA: TGCGCCAGCAGCTCGTTACAGGACACTGAAGCTTTCTTT.

Only a few counts were recorded for this clonotype. The junction departs from germline at one end; a sequencing error may be responsible. J is TRBJ2-1 and V is TRBV12-3 or TRBV12-4, with D maybe TRBD1 (6 bases). The CDR3 is 11 amino acids. Written as DNA, the CDR3 is TGTGCCAGCGGGACCCGGGACAAATGGCTCTTC. This gives the protein CASGTRDKWLF.

There are many counts of this clonotype. The genes are TRBV10-1 and TRBJ2-5; no definite D call. Trimming cost V 0 bases and J 3 bases, with 14 bases left between them. CDR3 length: 16 residues. Germline CDR1 reads WNHNN; CDR2 reads SYGVQD (reference sequence). CDR3: CASSESKTTPKETQYF. Written as DNA, the CDR3 is TGCGCCAGCAGTGAGTCGAAGACAACACCTAAAGAGACCCAGTACTTC.

This clonotype showed up many times. The chain carries TRBV2 and TRBJ1-1, with D perhaps TRBD1 (6 bases). V lost 6 bases and J lost 5, with 16 bases in between. The CDR3 is made up of 14 amino acids. The germline V gene encodes CDR1 SNHLY and CDR2 FYNNEI. CDR3 coding DNA: TGTGCCAGCAGCGCCCGAGGGGGGTTAACTGAAGCTTTCTTT. The encoded protein is CASSARGGLTEAFF.

In this sample, this clonotype turned up many times. The chain couples TRBV10-2 to TRBJ1-5, with TRBD1 identical over 8 bases. This CDR3 region has 16 residues. CDR1 WSHSY and CDR2 SAAADI come from the germline V gene. Unmatched junction bases numbered 10, after V lost 4 bases and J lost 5 bases. CDR3 bases: TGCGCCAGCAGTGTAGATCGGGCAGGGGGCTATCAGCCCCAGCATTTT. Encoded protein: CASSVDRAGGYQPQHF.

V usage is TRBV11-2 and J usage is TRBJ1-4; D is ambiguous. Deletions cut 2 bases from V and 6 bases from J, with 16 bases between. Germline V CDR1 and CDR2: SGHAT, FQNNGV. CDR3 size: 16 residues. The CDR3 is CASSLRAGRGDEKLFF. In DNA form, the CDR3 reads TGTGCCAGCAGCTTAAGGGCGGGCCGGGGAGATGAAAAACTGTTTTTT.

In its sample, this clonotype was seen many times. The chain combines TRBV18 with TRBJ2-1; D is unresolved. Trimming cost V 2 bases and J 5 bases, with 10 bases left between them. Germline V lookup: CDR1 KGHSH, CDR2 LQKENI. CDR3 length: 14 residues. The CDR3 nucleotides are TGTGCCAGCTCACCAGAGCGAGAACACAATGAGCAGTTCTTC. Its translation is CASSPEREHNEQFF.

This clonotype showed up many times. The chain has TRBV14 and TRBJ2-1; D gene uncertain. The CDR3 extends over 14 amino acids. The V end lost 0 bases, the J end lost 9 bases, and 12 bases lay between the germline ends. Germline-derived CDR1 and CDR2 are SGHDN and FVKESK. CDR3 sequence: CASSQDWVGVEQFF. As DNA, the CDR3 is TGTGCCAGCAGCCAAGATTGGGTCGGAGTTGAGCAGTTCTTC. The complete variable domain, with remaining parts taken from reference TRBV14 and TRBJ2-1, reads EAGVTQFPSHSVIEKGQTVTLRCDPISGHDNLYWYRRVMGKEIKFLLHFVKESKQDESGMPNNRFLAERTGGTYSTLKVQPAELEDSGVYFCASSQDWVGVEQFFGPGTRLTVL.

This clonotype has just a few counts. The chain couples TRBV7-2 to TRBJ2-7; D might be TRBD2 (5 bases). CDR1 SGHTA and CDR2 FQGNSA come from the germline V gene. The CDR3 totals 14 residues. With 5 bases removed from V and 2 bases from J, the gap between germline ends came to 13 bases. CDR3 sequence reads: CASSPGGRPYEQYF. CDR3 DNA: TGTGCCAGCAGCCCCGGAGGCAGACCCTACGAGCAGTACTTC.

This clonotype was counted ten times or more. V is TRBV4-3 and J is TRBJ2-7; D uncertain. The V gene lost 1 base and the J gene lost 3 bases, with 13 bases spanning the gap. The CDR3 runs to 15 residues. Per the germline V gene, CDR1 is LGHNA and CDR2 is YSLEER. The DNA of the CDR3 is TGCGCCAGCAGCCAAGCGGCACAGACCAACTACGAGCAGTACTTC. It encodes CASSQAAQTNYEQYF.

This rearrangement joins TRBV18 to TRBJ2-7; TRBD2 aligns across 12 bases. The V gene's germline CDR1 is KGHSH and CDR2 LQKENI. With V trimmed by 6 bases and J by 1 base, 10 bases remained unmatched. The CDR3 sequence is 17 residues long. CDR3 region: CASSATSGGLDSYEQYF. The CDR3 DNA is TGTGCCAGCTCGGCGACTAGCGGGGGACTTGATTCCTACGAGCAGTACTTC.

The CDR3 region has the DNA TGTGCCAGCAGTTGGCTCAGTCCTAATGAAAAACTGTTTTTT. Translated: CASSWLSPNEKLFF. The chain has TRBV12-3 or TRBV12-4 and TRBJ1-4, with no clear D. The CDR3 is 14 amino acids. V lost 4 bases to trimming and J lost 3 bases, with 9 bases between them.

This clonotype was counted at least ten times. V and J are TRBV29-1 and TRBJ1-5; the D gene is possibly TRBD1 (6 bases). Trimming took 2 bases from V and 7 from J, leaving 12 bases between them. The CDR3 is 13 amino acids. Germline lookup yields CDR1 SQVTM and CDR2 ANQGSEA. CDR3 DNA sequence: TGCAGCGTTGAACGGGAGGGGGGACAGCCCCAGCATTTT. Translating gives CSVEREGGQPQHF.

This clonotype was seen at least ten times. V gene TRBV29-1 combines with J gene TRBJ2-2, with 7 bases that match TRBD1. This CDR3 has 14 amino acids. Per germline, CDR1 SQVTM and CDR2 ANQGSEA. V was pared by 7 bases and J by 3 bases, with 8 bases of the junction left unmatched. The CDR3, as DNA: TGCAGCGCATTGACAGGGAGTGACACCGGGGAGCTGTTTTTT. Amino acids: CSALTGSDTGELFF.

The rearrangement uses TRBV12-3 or TRBV12-4 and TRBJ1-1; D gene ambiguous. The CDR3 runs to 12 residues. V was clipped by 5 bases and J by 3 bases, with 7 bases between them. The CDR3 spells CASSSRDTEAFF. DNA for the CDR3: TGTGCCAGCAGTAGCAGAGACACTGAAGCTTTCTTT.

The chain combines TRBV11-3 with TRBJ2-1; D call uncertain. The CDR3 runs to 14 residues. V gave up 6 bases and J gave up 0 bases, with 9 bases separating them. Germline CDR1 and CDR2: SGHNT and YENEEA. The DNA of the CDR3 is TGTGCCAGCAGTAGGGCGAGCTCCTACAATGAGCAGTTCTTC. It is translated as CASSRASSYNEQFF.

This clonotype occurred many times. V is TRBV20-1 and J is TRBJ2-5; 8 bases line up with TRBD2. Germline-derived CDR1 and CDR2 are DFQATT and SNEGSKA (reference sequence). Unmatched junction bases numbered 4, after V lost 5 bases and J lost 2 bases. This CDR3 is built from 13 residues. The CDR3 sequence is CSAPSGGQETQYF. CDR3 nucleotide sequence: TGCAGTGCTCCTTCGGGGGGGCAAGAGACCCAGTACTTC.

The table lists this clonotype with a few counts. This chain links TRBV7-3 with TRBJ2-3, with D perhaps assigned TRBD1 or TRBD2 (5 bases each). Trimming removed 3 bases from V and 4 bases from J, with 11 bases in between. This CDR3 contains 14 residues. Germline CDR1 is SGHTA and CDR2 is FQGTGA. The CDR3 spells CASSFLGDADTQYF. CDR3 sequence (DNA): TGTGCCAGCAGCTTCCTAGGGGACGCAGATACGCAGTATTTT.

This clonotype has a count of ten or more. The chain links TRBV20-1 to TRBJ1-6, with D possibly TRBD1 on 5 matching bases. V lost 0 bases to trimming and J lost 4 bases, with 13 bases between them. The CDR3 sequence is 16 residues long. CDR1 and CDR2 from the germline V gene are DFQATT and SNEGSKA (reference sequence). CDR3 bases: TGCAGTGCTAGAGATGGGGGTGGACGGTATAATTCACCCCTCCACTTT. Amino acids: CSARDGGGRYNSPLHF.

The genes are TRBV12-3 or TRBV12-4 and TRBJ1-2; D gene unclear. The V end was cut by 6 bases, the J end by 10 bases, with 12 bases between. CDR3 length equals 11 residues. CDR3 nucleotide sequence: TGTGCCAGCAGGACCATTTTAGACTACACCTTC. This gives the protein CASRTILDYTF.

Only a few counts were recorded for this clonotype. V usage is TRBV7-8 and J usage is TRBJ2-2; D remains unclear. Germline V gene sequence: CDR1 SGHVS, CDR2 FQNEAQ. The CDR3 extends over 15 amino acids. V was trimmed by 4 bases and J by 1 base, leaving 10 bases between them. CDR3 sequence reads: CASSSPQKNTGELFF. For the CDR3, the DNA is TGTGCCAGCAGCTCCCCACAGAAGAACACCGGGGAGCTGTTTTTT.

There are many counts of this clonotype. The chain has TRBV29-1 and TRBJ2-1; 13 bases line up with TRBD2. The V and J ends lost 2 bases and 7 bases, in that order; junction bases with no gene match: 5. Germline CDR1 and CDR2: SQVTM and ANQGSEA. CDR3 size: 15 residues. CDR3 sequence reads: CSVEFKLAGGNEQFF. The DNA for the CDR3 is TGCAGCGTTGAATTCAAACTAGCGGGGGGGAATGAGCAGTTCTTC.

The chain carries TRBV7-2 and TRBJ2-5; 7 nucleotides line up with TRBD1. V was clipped by 3 bases and J by 5 bases; unmatched bases: 6. CDR1 SGHTA and CDR2 FQGNSA come from the germline V gene. The CDR3 loop spans 14 amino acids. CDR3 amino acids: CASSFTTGKETQYF. The CDR3 DNA follows: TGTGCCAGCAGCTTCACGACAGGGAAGGAGACCCAGTACTTC. The whole variable domain, filled in from reference TRBV7-2 and TRBJ2-5, reads GAGVSQSPSNKVTEKGKDVELRCDPISGHTALYWYRQSLGQGLEFLIYFQGNSAPDKSGLPSDRFSAERTGGSVSTLTIQRTQQEDSAVYLCASSFTTGKETQYFGPGTRLLVL.